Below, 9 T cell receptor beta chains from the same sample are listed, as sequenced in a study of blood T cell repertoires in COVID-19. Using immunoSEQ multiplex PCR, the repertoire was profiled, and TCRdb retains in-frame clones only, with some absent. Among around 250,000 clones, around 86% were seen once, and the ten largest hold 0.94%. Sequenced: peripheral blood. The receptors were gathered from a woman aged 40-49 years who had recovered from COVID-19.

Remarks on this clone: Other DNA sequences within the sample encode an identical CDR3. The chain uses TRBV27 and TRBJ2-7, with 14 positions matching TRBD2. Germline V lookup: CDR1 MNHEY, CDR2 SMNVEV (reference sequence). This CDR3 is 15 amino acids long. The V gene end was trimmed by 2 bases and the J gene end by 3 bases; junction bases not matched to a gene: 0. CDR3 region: CASSLGTSGSYEQYF. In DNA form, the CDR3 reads TGTGCCAGCAGTTTAGGGACTAGCGGGAGCTACGAGCAGTACTTC.

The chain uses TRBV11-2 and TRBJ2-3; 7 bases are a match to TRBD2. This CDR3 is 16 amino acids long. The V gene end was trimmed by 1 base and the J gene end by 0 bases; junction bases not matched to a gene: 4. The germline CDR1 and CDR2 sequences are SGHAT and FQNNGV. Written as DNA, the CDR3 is TGTGCCAGCAGCTTAGTTTGGGGGGGTAGCACAGATACGCAGTATTTT. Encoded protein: CASSLVWGGSTDTQYF.

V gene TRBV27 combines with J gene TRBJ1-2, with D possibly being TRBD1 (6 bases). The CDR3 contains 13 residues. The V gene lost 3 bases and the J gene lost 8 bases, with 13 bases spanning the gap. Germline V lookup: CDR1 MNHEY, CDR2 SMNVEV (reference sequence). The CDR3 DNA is TGTGCCAGCAGTTTTAAGGGGGAGTTGGGCTACACCTTC. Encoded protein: CASSFKGELGYTF.

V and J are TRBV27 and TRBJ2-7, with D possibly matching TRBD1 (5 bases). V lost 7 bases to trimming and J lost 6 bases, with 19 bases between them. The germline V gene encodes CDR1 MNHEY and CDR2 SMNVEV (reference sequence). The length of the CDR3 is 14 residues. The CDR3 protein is CASKLQDTLPEQYF. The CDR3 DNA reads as TGTGCCAGCAAACTACAGGATACCCTACCCGAGCAGTACTTC.

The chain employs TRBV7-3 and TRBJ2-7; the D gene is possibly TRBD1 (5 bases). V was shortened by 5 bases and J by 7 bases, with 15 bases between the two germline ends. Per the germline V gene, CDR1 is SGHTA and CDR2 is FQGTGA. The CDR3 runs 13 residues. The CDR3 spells CASSQGVSREQYF. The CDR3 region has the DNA TGTGCCAGCAGCCAGGGCGTTTCAAGGGAGCAGTACTTC. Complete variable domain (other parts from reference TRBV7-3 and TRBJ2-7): GAGVSQTPSNKVTEKGKYVELRCDPISGHTALYWYRQSLGQGPEFLIYFQGTGAADDSGLPNDRFFAVRPEGSVSTLKIQRTERGDSAVYLCASSQGVSREQYFGPGTRLTVT.

CDR3 bases: TGTGCCAGCAGACTAGCGGGAGGGAACACAGATACGCAGTATTTT. It is translated as CASRLAGGNTDTQYF. The V call is TRBV3-1 (or the pseudogene TRBV3-2), the J call TRBJ2-3; 13 nucleotides line up with TRBD2. The ends lost 6 bases at V and 2 bases at J; junction bases unmatched: 2. The germline V gene encodes CDR1 LGHDT and CDR2 YNNKEL (reference sequence). This CDR3 has 15 residues.

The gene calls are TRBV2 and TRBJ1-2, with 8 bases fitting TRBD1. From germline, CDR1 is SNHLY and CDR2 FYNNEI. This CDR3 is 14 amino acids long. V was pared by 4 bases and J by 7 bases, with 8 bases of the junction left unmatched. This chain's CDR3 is CASSVDRGRGGYTF. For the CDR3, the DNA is TGTGCCAGCAGTGTCGACAGGGGACGGGGTGGCTACACCTTC.

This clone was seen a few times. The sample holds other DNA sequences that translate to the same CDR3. The CDR3 sequence: CASSLGLAGETQYF. The CDR3 bases are TGCGCCAGCAGCCTTGGACTAGCAGGCGAGACCCAGTACTTC. V gene TRBV5-1 combines with J gene TRBJ2-5, with 8 positions matching TRBD2. Trimming at V came to 4 bases and at J to 5 bases, leaving 7 bases not matched to a gene. From germline, CDR1 is SGHRS and CDR2 YFSETQ. The CDR3 has 14 residues.

This chain's CDR3 is CALWSVGEQFF. The CDR3 DNA is TGTGCCCTATGGAGCGTGGGTGAGCAGTTCTTC. The chain employs TRBV19 and TRBJ2-1; D remains ambiguous. Germline V gene lookup returns CDR1 LNHDA and CDR2 SQIVND (reference sequence). CDR3 size: 11 residues. Trimming pared 11 bases from V and 9 bases from J, leaving 14 bases between.